The clone carrying this T cell receptor beta chain has a handful of counts. No antigen is known for it. The sample originates from a study of response to subunit inactivated influenza vaccine. Findings and caveats of the study: With each seasonal influenza vaccination, the authors suggested, few new T cells are recruited.

TCRdb called the RT-PCR reads again in MiXCR, with one record for every CDR3 protein. The data show around 710,000 distinct CDR3 sequences, approximately 13% seen once. The germline gives CDR1 GTSNPN, CDR2 SVGIG (reference sequence). This CDR3 region has 17 residues. V lost 2 bases to trimming and J lost 1 base, with 20 bases between them. This clonotype was sampled from a man between 45 and 60 years old who received an inactivated influenza vaccine. The chain couples TRBV30 to TRBJ1-1; D might be TRBD1 (5 bases). The sample here was PBMCs from blood, taken 14 to 15 days before vaccination. This chain's CDR3 is CAWSTYSRGAGNTEAFF. The CDR3 DNA is TGTGCCTGGAGTACGTATTCTAGGGGCGCTGGGAACACTGAAGCTTTCTTT.